This record concerns one T cell receptor beta chain sequence. Its cognate antigen is unknown. The data are from a study of CD8 T cells in Susac syndrome. Study results and limitations: The study conceded that relatively few individuals underwent its TCR sequencing and HLA analysis.

The multiple sclerosis controls were treatment-naive patients with relapsing-remitting disease that was stable or active. The authors negatively isolated CD8+ and CD4+ T cells and FACS-enriched TEMRA cells. Germline lookup yields CDR1 WSHSY and CDR2 SAAADI. V lost 1 base to trimming and J lost 0 bases, with 13 bases between them. This CDR3 is 16 amino acids long. Random hexamers primed reverse transcription of about 0.5 to 1 ug RNA. Multiplex immunoSEQ PCR targeted 54 Vbeta and 13 Jbeta TCR beta segments. TCRdb reprocessed the immunoSEQ multiplex PCR reads via MiXCR and lists one record per CDR3 protein. The data hold about 300,000 distinct CDR3 sequences, with 85% observed a single time.

This chain uses TRBV10-2 with TRBJ2-7; D is perhaps TRBD2 (5 bases). The sample taken for sequencing was CD8+ T cells from PBMCs. The receptor was isolated from a human donor with multiple sclerosis. DNA of the CDR3: TGCGCCAGCAGTGAGTTTTCGTATGAGGGCTCCTACGAGCAGTACTTC. The encoded protein is CASSEFSYEGSYEQYF.